This entry features one T cell receptor beta chain sequence. This clonotype was seen ten or more times. Its cognate antigen has yet to be identified. Nothing much larger sits one base from this clone, and base qualities are not available. The data were obtained in a study of T cell repertoires in cytomegalovirus infection (dated by TCRdb to about 2019). In terms of the full investigation: Recently identified HLA-C-restricted CMV epitopes, whose presentation resists viral immunomodulation, were targeted by peptide stimulations together with well-studied HLA-B-restricted epitopes. Donor HLA type was relevant to the analysis, as public TCR beta signatures indicated carriage of CMV infection together with the matching HLA type.

The label giving this sample's treatment or condition can be read as: in vitro stimulation with specific CMV peptide epitopes to enrich CMV-specific T cells. Results and caveats for the whole study, not just this receptor: Carriers of CMV infection plus the relevant HLA type were discriminated by the cumulative frequency of public TCR beta family members in the study cohort and in an independent 352-donor cohort. The ex vivo response was dominated by HLA-C-restricted CMV-specific TCR beta clonotypes, and the single most frequent clonotype in two of eight donors was supplied by these HLA-C-restricted clonotypes.

TCRdb names Illumina HiSeq 1500 as the instrument used. The public reads were run again by TCRdb, first through fastp at Q25 and then through MiXCR, and only productive beta chains were kept. Each CDR3 protein gets just one entry, which takes the most common genes and DNA from the rows behind it. The sample table shows a few hundred thousand distinct CDR3 sequences, and 20% to 25% are seen once. The leading ten clones occupy about 21% of the sample. CDR1 LNHDA and CDR2 SQIVND were looked up in the germline V gene (reference sequence). Unmatched junction bases come to 9, with V trimmed by 3 bases and J by 5 bases. The CDR3 runs 15 amino acids, cysteine and phenylalanine included. Only the CDR3 DNA is retained, 45 bases long and in frame from the first base.

The sequence was obtained from a human donor in good health (CMV status not recorded). Some clones in this sample may be carry-over from other donors' samples. The source was cultured PBMCs, collected from culture after CMV antigen stimulation. The chain was built from TRBV19 and TRBJ1-1, with 7 bases in between that match TRBD1. Read as DNA, the sequence is TGTGCCAGTAGTATCCCCGGGACAGCAGGAACTGAAGCTTTCTTT. The resulting protein is CASSIPGTAGTEAFF.